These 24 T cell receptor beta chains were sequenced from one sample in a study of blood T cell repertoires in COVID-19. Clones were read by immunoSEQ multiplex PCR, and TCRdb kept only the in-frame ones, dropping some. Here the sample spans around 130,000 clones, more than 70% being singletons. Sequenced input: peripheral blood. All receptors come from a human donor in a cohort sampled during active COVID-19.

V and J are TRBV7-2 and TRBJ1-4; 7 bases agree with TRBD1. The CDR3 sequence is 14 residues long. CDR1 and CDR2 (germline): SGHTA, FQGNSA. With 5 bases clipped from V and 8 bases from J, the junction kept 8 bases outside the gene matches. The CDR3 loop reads CASSLGGAKEKLFF. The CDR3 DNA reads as TGTGCCAGCAGCCTAGGGGGCGCAAAGGAAAAACTGTTTTTT.

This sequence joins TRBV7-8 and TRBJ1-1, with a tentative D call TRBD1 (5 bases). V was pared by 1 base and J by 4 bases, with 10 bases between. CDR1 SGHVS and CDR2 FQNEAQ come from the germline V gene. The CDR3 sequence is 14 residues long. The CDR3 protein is CASSLVVRATEAFF. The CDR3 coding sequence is TGTGCCAGCAGCTTAGTAGTCAGGGCCACTGAAGCTTTCTTT.

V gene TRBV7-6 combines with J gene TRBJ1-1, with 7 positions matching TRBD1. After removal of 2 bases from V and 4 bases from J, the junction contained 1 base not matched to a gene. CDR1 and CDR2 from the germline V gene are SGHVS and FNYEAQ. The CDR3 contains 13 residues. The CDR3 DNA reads TGTGCCAGCAGCTTATCAGGGGGCACTGAAGCTTTCTTT. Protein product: CASSLSGGTEAFF.

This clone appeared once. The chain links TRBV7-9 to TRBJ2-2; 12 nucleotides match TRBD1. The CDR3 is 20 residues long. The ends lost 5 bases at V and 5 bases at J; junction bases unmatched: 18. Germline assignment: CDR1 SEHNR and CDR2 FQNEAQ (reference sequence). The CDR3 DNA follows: TGTGCCAGCAGCACGCCGGGACAGGGGGCGACCCCCTCTAAAACCGGGGAGCTGTTTTTT. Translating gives CASSTPGQGATPSKTGELFF.

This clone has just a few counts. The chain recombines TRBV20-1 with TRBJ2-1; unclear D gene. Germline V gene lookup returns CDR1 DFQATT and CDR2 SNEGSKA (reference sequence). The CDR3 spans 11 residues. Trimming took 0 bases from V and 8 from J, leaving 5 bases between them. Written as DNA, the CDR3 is TGCAGTGCTAGAGATGGAGATGAGCAGTTCTTC. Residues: CSARDGDEQFF.

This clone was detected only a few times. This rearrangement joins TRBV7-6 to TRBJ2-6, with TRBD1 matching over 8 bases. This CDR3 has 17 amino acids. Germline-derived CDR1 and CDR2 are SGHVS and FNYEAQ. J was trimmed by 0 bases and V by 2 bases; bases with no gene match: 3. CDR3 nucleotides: TGTGCCAGCAGCTTAAGAACAGGGGGCTCTGGGGCCAACGTCCTGACTTTC. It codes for CASSLRTGGSGANVLTF.

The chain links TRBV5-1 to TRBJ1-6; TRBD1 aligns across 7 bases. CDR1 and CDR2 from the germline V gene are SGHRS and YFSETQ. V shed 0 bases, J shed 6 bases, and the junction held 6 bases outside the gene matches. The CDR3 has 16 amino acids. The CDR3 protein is CASSLVPGQVNSPLHF. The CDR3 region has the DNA TGCGCCAGCAGCTTGGTACCTGGACAGGTTAATTCACCCCTCCACTTT.

CDR3 sequence (DNA): TGTGCCAGCAGCCAAACCTCCTGGGTAGCGGGGGACTACGAGCAGTACTTC. Residues: CASSQTSWVAGDYEQYF. The rearrangement links TRBV14 to TRBJ2-7, with 9 bases identical to TRBD2. With 2 bases clipped from V and 3 bases from J, the junction kept 11 bases outside the gene matches. Germline-derived CDR1 and CDR2 are SGHDN and FVKESK. The CDR3 runs to 17 residues.

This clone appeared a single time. As DNA, the CDR3 is TGTGCCAGCAGTCCGCCCGACAGGAACACTGAAGCTTTCTTT. Translating it yields CASSPPDRNTEAFF. This sequence joins TRBV7-9 and TRBJ1-1, with a possible D match to TRBD1 (5 bases). The V end lost 6 bases, the J end lost 1 base, and 12 bases lay between the germline ends. Germline assignment: CDR1 SEHNR and CDR2 FQNEAQ (reference sequence). The CDR3 consists of 14 residues. Full variable domain (rest looked up from reference TRBV7-9 and TRBJ1-1): DTGVSQNPRHKITKRGQNVTFRCDPISEHNRLYWYRQTLGQGPEFLTYFQNEAQLEKSRLLSDRFSAERPKGSFSTLEIQRTEQGDSAMYLCASSPPDRNTEAFFGQGTRLTVV.

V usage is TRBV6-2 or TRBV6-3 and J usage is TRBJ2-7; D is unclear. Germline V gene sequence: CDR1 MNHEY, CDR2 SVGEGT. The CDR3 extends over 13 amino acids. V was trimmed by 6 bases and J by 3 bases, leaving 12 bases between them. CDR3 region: CASSFGPYYEQYF. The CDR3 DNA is TGTGCCAGCAGCTTTGGGCCCTACTACGAGCAGTACTTC.

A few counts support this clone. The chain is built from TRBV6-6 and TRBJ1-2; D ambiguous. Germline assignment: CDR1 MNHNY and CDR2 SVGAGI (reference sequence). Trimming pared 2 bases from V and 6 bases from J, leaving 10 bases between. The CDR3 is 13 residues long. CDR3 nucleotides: TGTGCCAGCAGTTACGTCCAGGATCATGGCTACACCTTC. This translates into CASSYVQDHGYTF.

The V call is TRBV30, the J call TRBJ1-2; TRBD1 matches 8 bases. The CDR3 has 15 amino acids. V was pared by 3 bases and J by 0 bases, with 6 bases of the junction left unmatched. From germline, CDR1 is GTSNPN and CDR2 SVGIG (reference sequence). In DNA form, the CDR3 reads TGTGCCTGGAGACGACAGGGGTACCCTAACTATGGCTACACCTTC. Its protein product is CAWRRQGYPNYGYTF.

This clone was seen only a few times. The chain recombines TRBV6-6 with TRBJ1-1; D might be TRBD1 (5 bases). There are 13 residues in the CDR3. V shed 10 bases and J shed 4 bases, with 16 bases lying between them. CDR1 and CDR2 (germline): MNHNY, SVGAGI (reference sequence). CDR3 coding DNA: TGTGCCACCCGGGGGGTTGTTAGCACTGAAGCTTTCTTT. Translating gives CATRGVVSTEAFF.

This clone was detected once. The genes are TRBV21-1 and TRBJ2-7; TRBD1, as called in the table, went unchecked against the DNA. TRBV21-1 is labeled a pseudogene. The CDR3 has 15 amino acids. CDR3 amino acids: CASSKAGGGPYEQYF. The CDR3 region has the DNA TGTGCCAGCAGCAAAGCTGGAGGGGGCCCCTACGAGCAGTACTTC.

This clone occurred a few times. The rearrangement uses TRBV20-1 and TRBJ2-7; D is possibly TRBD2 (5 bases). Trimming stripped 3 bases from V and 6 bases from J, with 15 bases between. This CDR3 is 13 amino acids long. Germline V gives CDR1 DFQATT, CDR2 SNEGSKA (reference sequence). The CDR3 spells CSASRPSRGEQYF. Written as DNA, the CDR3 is TGCAGTGCTAGTCGGCCTAGTCGGGGCGAGCAGTACTTC.

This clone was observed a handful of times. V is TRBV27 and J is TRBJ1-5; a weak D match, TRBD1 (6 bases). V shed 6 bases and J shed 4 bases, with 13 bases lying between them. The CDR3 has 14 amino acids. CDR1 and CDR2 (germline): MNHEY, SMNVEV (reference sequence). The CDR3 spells CASSRRGGNQPQHF. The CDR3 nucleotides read TGTGCCAGCAGCCGCAGGGGCGGGAATCAGCCCCAGCATTTT.

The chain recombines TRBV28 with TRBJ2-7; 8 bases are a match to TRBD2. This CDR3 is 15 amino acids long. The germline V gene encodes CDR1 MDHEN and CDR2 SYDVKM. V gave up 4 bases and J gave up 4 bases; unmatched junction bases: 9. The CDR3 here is CASSSQRGNLYEQYF. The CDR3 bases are TGTGCCAGCAGTTCTCAGCGGGGGAACCTTTACGAGCAGTACTTC.

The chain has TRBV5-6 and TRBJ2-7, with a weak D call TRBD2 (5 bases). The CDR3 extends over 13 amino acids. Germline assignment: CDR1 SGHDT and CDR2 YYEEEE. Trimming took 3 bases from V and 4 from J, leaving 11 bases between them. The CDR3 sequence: CASSWAGEYEQYF. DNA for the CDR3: TGTGCCAGCAGCTGGGCTGGGGAGTACGAGCAGTACTTC.

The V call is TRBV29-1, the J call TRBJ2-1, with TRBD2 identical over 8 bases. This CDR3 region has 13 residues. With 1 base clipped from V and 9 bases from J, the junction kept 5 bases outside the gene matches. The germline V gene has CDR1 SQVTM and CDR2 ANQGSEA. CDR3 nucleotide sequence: TGCAGCGTTGAAGGAGAAGCGGGAGTTGAGCAGTTCTTC. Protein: CSVEGEAGVEQFF.

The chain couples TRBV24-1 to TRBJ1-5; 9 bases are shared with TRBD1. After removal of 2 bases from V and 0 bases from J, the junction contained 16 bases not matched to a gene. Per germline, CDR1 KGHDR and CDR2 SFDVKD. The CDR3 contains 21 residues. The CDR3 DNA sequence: TGTGCCACCAGTGATTGCACCCCGGGACAGGGCGAGGGCTATAGCAATCAGCCCCAGCATTTT. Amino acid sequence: CATSDCTPGQGEGYSNQPQHF.

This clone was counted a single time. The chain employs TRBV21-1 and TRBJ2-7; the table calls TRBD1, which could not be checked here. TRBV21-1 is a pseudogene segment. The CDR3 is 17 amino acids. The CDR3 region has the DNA TGTGCCAGCAGCAAGGACTGGCCGGGACAGCGACTCTACGAGCAGTACTTC. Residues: CASSKDWPGQRLYEQYF.

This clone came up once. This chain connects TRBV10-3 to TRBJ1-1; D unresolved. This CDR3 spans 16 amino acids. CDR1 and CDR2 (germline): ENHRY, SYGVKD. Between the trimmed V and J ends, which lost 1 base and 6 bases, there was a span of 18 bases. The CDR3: CAISEYGTVGGSEAFF. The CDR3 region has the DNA TGTGCCATCAGTGAGTACGGTACAGTAGGTGGGTCTGAAGCTTTCTTT.

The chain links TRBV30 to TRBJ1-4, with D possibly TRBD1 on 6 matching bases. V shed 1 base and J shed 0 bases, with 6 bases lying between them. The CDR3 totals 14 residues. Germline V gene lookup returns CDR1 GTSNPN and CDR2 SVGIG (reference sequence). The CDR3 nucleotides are TGTGCCTGGAGTGGGACAGCAACTAATGAAAAACTGTTTTTT. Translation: CAWSGTATNEKLFF.

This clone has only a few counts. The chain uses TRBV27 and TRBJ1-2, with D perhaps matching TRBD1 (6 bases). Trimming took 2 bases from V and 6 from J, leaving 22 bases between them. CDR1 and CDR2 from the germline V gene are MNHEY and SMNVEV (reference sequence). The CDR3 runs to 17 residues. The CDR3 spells CASSLRGLQGPRDGYTF. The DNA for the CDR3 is TGTGCCAGCAGTTTAAGGGGACTACAGGGTCCCCGAGATGGCTACACCTTC.